This passage covers 9 T cell receptor beta chains from one sample sequenced in a study of vaccination and CD4 T cells after COVID-19. TCRdb itself ran the PCR reads through MiXCR, one entry per CDR3 protein. In the table there are 30,000 or so distinct CDR3 sequences, around 49% of which are singletons. Regarding time point: late sampling 161 to 241 days after vaccination in a few convalescent patients. The sample here was CD4+ T cells from blood, taken about 7 months after SARS-CoV-2 vaccination. These receptors all come from a human donor who had recovered from COVID-19.

J is TRBJ2-7 and V is TRBV11-3; no clear D. The CDR3 extends over 8 amino acids. Germline V gene sequence: CDR1 SGHNT, CDR2 YENEEA. The CDR3 loop is CAEYEQYF. The DNA for the CDR3 is TGTGCTGAGTACGAGCAGTACTTC. The full variable domain, with the rest looked up from reference TRBV11-3 and TRBJ2-7, is EAGVVQSPRYKIIEKKQPVAFWCNPISGHNTLYWYLQNLGQGPELLIRYENEEAVDDSQLPKDRFSAERLKGVDSTLKIQPAELGDSAVYLCAEYEQYFGPGTRLTVT.

This rearrangement joins TRBV19 to TRBJ2-2; unclear D gene. The V and J ends lost 3 bases and 7 bases respectively, with 6 bases between them. Germline CDR1 LNHDA, CDR2 SQIVND (reference sequence). There are 12 residues in the CDR3. CDR3 nucleotide sequence: TGTGCCAGTAGTATTGTCCACGGGGAGCTGTTTTTT. Protein: CASSIVHGELFF.

In its sample, this clonotype was seen a few times. V gene TRBV6-1 combines with J gene TRBJ2-7, with D possibly TRBD1 on 6 matching bases. CDR1 MNHNS and CDR2 SASEGT come from the germline V gene. V lost 6 bases and J 0 bases, leaving 12 bases between the germline ends. This CDR3 region has 14 residues. In DNA, the CDR3 is TGTGCCAGCAGCGTAACAGGGACCTCCTACGAGCAGTACTTC. Residues: CASSVTGTSYEQYF.

The chain uses TRBV30 and TRBJ2-7; D perhaps matches TRBD2 (6 bases). CDR1 and CDR2 from the germline V gene are GTSNPN and SVGIG (reference sequence). V was pared by 1 base and J by 7 bases, with 11 bases between. This CDR3 has 12 residues. CDR3 in DNA: TGTGCCTGGAGTGAGGGCCGGGGGGAGCAGTACTTC. Translating gives CAWSEGRGEQYF.

This clonotype was detected a few times. The rearrangement links TRBV7-8 to TRBJ2-5, with 8 bases lining up with TRBD2. The V segment lost 5 bases and the J segment 3 bases; nucleotides outside the gene matches: 8. The CDR3 spans 15 residues. Germline V gene data show CDR1 as SGHVS and CDR2 as FQNEAQ. The CDR3, as DNA: TGTGCCAGCAGCAGAACCGGGACTAGAGAAGAGACCCAGTACTTC. Translation gives CASSRTGTREETQYF.

This chain joins TRBV5-6 and TRBJ2-7; possible D gene TRBD2, 5 bases. The CDR3 loop spans 13 amino acids. CDR1 and CDR2 from the germline V gene are SGHDT and YYEEEE. Trimming pared 3 bases from V and 6 bases from J, leaving 13 bases between. The CDR3 region is CASSSASFREQYF. CDR3 nucleotides: TGTGCCAGCAGCTCCGCTAGCTTTCGCGAGCAGTACTTC.

The V call is TRBV20-1, the J call TRBJ2-7; D ambiguous. Per the germline V gene, CDR1 is DFQATT and CDR2 is SNEGSKA (reference sequence). The germline V and J ends were trimmed by 0 bases and 0 bases, with 6 bases remaining between them. CDR3 length: 13 residues. Written as DNA, the CDR3 is TGCAGTGCTAGAGATGTGGCCTCCTACGAGCAGTACTTC. Protein: CSARDVASYEQYF.

The chain has TRBV7-6 and TRBJ2-2, with TRBD2 matching over 10 bases. This CDR3 is 16 amino acids long. V trimming: 2 bases; J trimming: 5 bases; junction bases outside the gene matches: 5. Looked up from germline, CDR1 is SGHVS and CDR2 is FNYEAQ. This CDR3 is CASSLLAGDKTGELFF. DNA of the CDR3: TGTGCCAGCAGCTTACTAGCGGGAGATAAGACCGGGGAGCTGTTTTTT.

The J gene is TRBJ2-5, the V gene TRBV5-8; no clear D. With 2 bases removed from V and 3 bases from J, the gap between germline ends came to 11 bases. This CDR3 spans 14 amino acids. Germline-derived CDR1 and CDR2 are SGHTS and YDEGEE. The CDR3 spells CASSLYPIEETQYF. CDR3 coding DNA: TGTGCCAGCAGCTTATATCCAATTGAAGAGACCCAGTACTTC.